The source of this T cell receptor beta chain is a study of blood T cells in healthy people across ages. Study details: About one barcoded beta molecule per two T cells came from capture by template switching.

Findings and caveats of the study: Older individuals had lower TCR beta diversity per million T cells (the decline was roughly linear). Both naive CD4+ cell counts and diversity were greater in long-lived donors than in aged donors.

This clonotype was observed a few times. Its antigen is not known. CDR1 DFQATT and CDR2 SNEGSKA come from the germline V gene (reference sequence). The CDR3 totals 15 residues. V gave up 5 bases and J gave up 5 bases, with 21 bases separating them. The use of a sample-barcoded 5' primer and a J-beta primer mix characterized a second PCR of roughly 6 to 11 cycles. Each cDNA was tagged by a template-switch adaptor containing 12 random nucleotides. Via MiXCR, TCRdb re-called the 5' RACE reads, giving one row per CDR3 protein. The sample lists hundreds of thousands of distinct CDR3 sequences, under 70% occurring once.

The receptor was isolated from a man in his 60s in good health. The specimen was blood. The rearrangement joins TRBV20-1 to TRBJ2-5; no reliable D call. CDR3 nucleotides: TGCAGTGCTCGACGTGACCCAAATAGGCGGGAGACCCAGTACTTC. Translated, it gives CSARRDPNRRETQYF.